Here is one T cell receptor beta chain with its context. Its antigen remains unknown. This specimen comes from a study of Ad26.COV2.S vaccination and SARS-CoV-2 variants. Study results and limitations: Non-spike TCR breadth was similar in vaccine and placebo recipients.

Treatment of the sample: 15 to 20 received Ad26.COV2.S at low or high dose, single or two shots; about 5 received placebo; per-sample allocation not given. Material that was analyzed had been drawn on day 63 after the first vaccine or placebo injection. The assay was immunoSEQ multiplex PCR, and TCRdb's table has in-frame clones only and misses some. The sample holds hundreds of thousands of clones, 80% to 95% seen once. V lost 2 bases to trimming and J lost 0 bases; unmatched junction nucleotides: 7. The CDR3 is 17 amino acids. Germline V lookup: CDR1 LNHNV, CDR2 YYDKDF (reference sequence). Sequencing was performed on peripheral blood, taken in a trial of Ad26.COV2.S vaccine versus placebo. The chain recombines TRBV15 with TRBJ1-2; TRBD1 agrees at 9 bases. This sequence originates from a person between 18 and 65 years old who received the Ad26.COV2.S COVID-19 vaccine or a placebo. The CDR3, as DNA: TGTGCCACCAGCAGAAAAACAGGGACAGGGCCTAACTATGGCTACACCTTC. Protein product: CATSRKTGTGPNYGYTF.